This T cell receptor beta chain was sequenced in a study of cytotoxic CD8 clonotypes in ibrutinib-treated CLL. Study background: The taking of response samples occurred after a median about 13 months of treatment, with a range of 6 to 36.

Overall study results and limits: Public clonotypes were uncommon and contracted or stayed stable on treatment. Circulating CD8+ T-cell counts were tracked by baseline clonality, which exceeded that of age-matched healthy donors.

Frozen-stored PBMCs produced roughly 2 micrograms of genomic DNA for TCR beta libraries. To note about this clone: Its antigen is still unknown.

Repertoires were generated with immunoSEQ multiplex PCR, while TCRdb's copy carries only in-frame clones and drops some. Of tens of thousands of clones in the sample, approximately 87% were seen once. The CDR3 is made up of 15 amino acids. Germline V gives CDR1 MNHEY, CDR2 SMNVEV (reference sequence). V lost 9 bases, J lost 2 bases, and 2 bases stayed unmatched. The TCR sequence derives from a human donor with chronic lymphocytic leukemia. Source: PBMCs, taken after 24 months of ibrutinib treatment. This chain joins TRBV27 and TRBJ2-1; 15 nucleotides line up with TRBD2. The CDR3 loop reads CASRTSGRAYNEQFF. The CDR3, as DNA: TGTGCCAGTCGGACTAGCGGGAGGGCCTACAATGAGCAGTTCTTC.